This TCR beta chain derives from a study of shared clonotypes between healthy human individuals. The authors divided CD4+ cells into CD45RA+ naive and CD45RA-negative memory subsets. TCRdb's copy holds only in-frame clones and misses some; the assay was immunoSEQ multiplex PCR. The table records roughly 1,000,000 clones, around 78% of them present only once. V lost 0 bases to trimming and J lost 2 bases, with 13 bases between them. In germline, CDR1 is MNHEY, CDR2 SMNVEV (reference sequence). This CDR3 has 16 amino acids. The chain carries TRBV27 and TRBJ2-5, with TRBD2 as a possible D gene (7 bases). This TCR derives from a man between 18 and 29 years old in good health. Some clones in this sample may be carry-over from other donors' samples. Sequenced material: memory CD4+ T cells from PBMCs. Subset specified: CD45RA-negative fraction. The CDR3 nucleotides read TGTGCCAGCAGTTTATCAGGGCGGGGGCCACAAGAGACCCAGTACTTC. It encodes CASSLSGRGPQETQYF.